What follows describes a single T cell receptor beta chain. Here immunoSEQ multiplex PCR was the method, and the copy in TCRdb shows in-frame clones only, minus some. The data show hundreds of thousands of clones, approximately 83% seen once. These data are taken from a study of shared T cell receptors in the human thymus. This CDR3 has 18 residues. CDR1 and CDR2 from the germline V gene are SGHKS and YYEKEE (reference sequence). Trimming took 4 bases from V and 0 from J; bases not matched to a gene: 11. Separately, the same data were catalogued under a study of human thymus T cells. Turning to that study: In corrective heart surgery, resections were taken, and these provided the thymus tissue. Blood and thymic repertoires both appeared biased in V and J gene usage.

The specimen sequenced was thymocytes. The genes are TRBV5-5 and TRBJ2-1; 9 bases are a match to TRBD1. This TCR was recovered from a girl in the first two years of life with a congenital heart defect. The CDR3, as DNA: TGTGCCAGCAGCCGCCCTGCTAAACAGGGGGCCTCCTACAATGAGCAGTTCTTC. Its protein is CASSRPAKQGASYNEQFF.